Listed below are T cell receptor beta chains from one sample, sequenced in a study of blood T cells in healthy people across ages. MiXCR was run by TCRdb on the 5' RACE reads, yielding one entry per CDR3 protein. The data show over 500,000 distinct CDR3 sequences, approximately 26% seen once. These data are also associated with another study on T cells of mothers and their children.

Sequences were obtained from blood. Receptors were obtained from a boy between 2 and 10 years old in good health. CDR3s include the opening cysteine and the closing phenylalanine or tryptophan.

TRBJ2-4	TRBV19	CASSLGQGTAKNIQYF
TRBJ2-4	TRBV27	CASSTALGLGVKNIQYF
TRBJ1-5	TRBV12-3/TRBV12-4	CASSPGTGNSNQPQHF
TRBJ2-2	TRBV7-8	CASSLDYMRAGELFF
TRBJ2-7	TRBV29-1	CSVPGTDSYEQYF
TRBJ1-2	TRBV11-2	CASKSDRFNYGYTF
TRBJ2-2	TRBV9	CASSVENTGELFF
TRBJ2-3	TRBV12-3/TRBV12-4	CASRAYVGDSTDTQYF
TRBJ2-1	TRBV7-3	CASSSAGGGPYNEQFF
TRBJ1-1	TRBV7-6	CASSTRQGTNTEAFF
TRBJ2-5	TRBV6-5	CASSYSSGARGTQYF
TRBJ1-2	TRBV4-3	CASSQERGADGYTF
TRBJ2-1	TRBV2	CASSPGLAGIEFF
NA	TRBV4-3	CASSQDWGGGSYEQYF
NA	TRBV29-1	CSVAYSGQGIYEQYF
TRBJ2-7	TRBV20-1	CSGTGLADYEQYF
NA	TRBV13	CASSFLTQGHEQYF
NA	TRBV20-1	CSARATGRSAYEQYF
TRBJ2-3	TRBV28	CASTLVGRHSRPSGEYF
TRBJ2-3	TRBV9	CASSVESGFCDTQYF
TRBJ2-3	TRBV6-1	CASSEDGTHTQYF
TRBJ2-7	TRBV19	CASSIGWGEQYF
NA	TRBV9	CASSTSGAGEQFF
TRBJ1-3	TRBV2	CASSTGNTIYF
TRBJ2-6	TRBV9	CASSFAYSGANVLTF
NA	TRBV9	CASSVADLELHEQYF
TRBJ1-2	TRBV12-3/TRBV12-4	CASSSLKSNYGYTF
TRBJ1-3	TRBV18	CASSPPQGTGNTIYF
TRBJ1-2	TRBV11-2	CASSQQGNGYTF
TRBJ2-1	TRBV12-3/TRBV12-4	CASHGGGGSYNEQFF
TRBJ2-2	TRBV6-1	CASSETPGGGTGELFF
TRBJ2-7	TRBV6-2/TRBV6-3	CASRDEAGGTYEQYF
TRBJ1-4	TRBV28	CASSLPQTAATNEKLFF
TRBJ2-3	TRBV7-9	CASSPTTSVVADTQYF
TRBJ2-1	TRBV20-1	CSAARGAEYF
TRBJ1-1	TRBV10-2	CASSDNVGGSEAFF
TRBJ2-4	TRBV2	CASRYLILQGTNIQYF
TRBJ2-1	TRBV7-2	CASSPGARYNEQFF
TRBJ2-5	TRBV20-1	CSAGQGAQQETQYF
NA	TRBV3-1	CASSWGLAGGLNEQFF
TRBJ2-5	TRBV7-7	CASSFLAGPGSETQYF
TRBJ2-1	TRBV20-1	CSAVRDTYNEQFF